A selection of T cell receptor beta chains follows, all from one sample in a study of T cell changes during pregnancy in multiple sclerosis. The protocol was immunoSEQ multiplex PCR, while the TCRdb copy is restricted to in-frame clones and leaves out a portion. The sample records about 23,000 clones, less than 90% being singletons. The material was CD8+ T cells from peripheral blood mononuclear cells, obtained after pregnancy. Source of these receptors: a female donor with multiple sclerosis, enrolled in a pregnancy study. The CDR3 runs from the conserved cysteine through the conserved F or W. Fields, in order: D gene, J gene, V gene, clone size, CDR3 DNA, CDR3 protein. D genes are given only for firm matches. For some rows the clone size is stated as once, few or many, or as a class when expanded; others skip it.

D: -
J: TRBJ2-5
V: TRBV19
size: -
DNA: TGTACCAGTAGTATTTCCGGGGGGCGAATAGAGACCCAGTACTTC
CDR3: CTSSISGGRIETQYF

D: -
J: TRBJ1-3
V: TRBV10-1
size: -
DNA: TGCGCCAGCAGTGAGTGGCCGGCAGGGGACGGAAACACCATATATTTT
CDR3: CASSEWPAGDGNTIYF

D: TRBD1
J: TRBJ1-1
V: TRBV27
size: -
DNA: TGTGCCAGCAGTTTAGAAGGAGGGTTTGACAGGGGACCACCGCAGGCTTTCTTT
CDR3: CASSLEGGFDRGPPQAFF

D: -
J: TRBJ1-1
V: TRBV27
size: -
DNA: TGTGCCAGCAGTTTTCGGGGTCATGAAGCTTTCTTT
CDR3: CASSFRGHEAFF

D: -
J: TRBJ2-7
V: TRBV5-4
size: -
DNA: TGTGCCAGCAGCTTGCGAGGAGGGCCGGACGAGCAGTACTTC
CDR3: CASSLRGGPDEQYF

D: TRBD2
J: TRBJ2-7
V: TRBV6-1
size: -
DNA: TGTGCCAGCTCATCCGGGAGGGCTCTTTACGAGCAGTACTTC
CDR3: CASSSGRALYEQYF

D: TRBD1
J: TRBJ2-5
V: TRBV7-8
size: -
DNA: TGTGCCAGCAGCTTAGGGGGACAGGCGCCTCAAGAGACCCAGTACTTC
CDR3: CASSLGGQAPQETQYF

D: -
J: TRBJ1-2
V: TRBV25-1
size: -
DNA: TGTGCCAGCGAATTCGGAGGGGCTAGCTCCTTC
CDR3: CASEFGGASSF

D: -
J: TRBJ1-1
V: TRBV6-5
size: -
DNA: TGTGCCAGCAGTTACTCGACTAGGGGCACTGAAGCTTTCTTT
CDR3: CASSYSTRGTEAFF

D: -
J: TRBJ1-1
V: TRBV9
size: few
DNA: TGTGCCAGCAGCGGGGGATCCACAGGGCATGAAGCTTTCTTT
CDR3: CASSGGSTGHEAFF

D: TRBD2
J: TRBJ2-4
V: TRBV6-4
size: -
DNA: TGTGCCAGCAGTGCATCGCGGGGGAGTCTAGCCAAAAACATTCAGTACTTC
CDR3: CASSASRGSLAKNIQYF

D: TRBD1
J: TRBJ1-1
V: TRBV18
size: once
DNA: TGTGCCAGCTCACGCGGGACAGGGGACCCTGAAGCTTTCTTT
CDR3: CASSRGTGDPEAFF

D: -
J: TRBJ2-1
V: TRBV27
size: -
DNA: TGTGCCAGCACCCCGGGAAGCTCCTACAATGAGCAGTTCTTC
CDR3: CASTPGSSYNEQFF

D: TRBD1
J: TRBJ1-2
V: TRBV9
size: -
DNA: TGTGCCAGCAGTCTAACCGGGACAGGCTATGGCTACACCTTC
CDR3: CASSLTGTGYGYTF

D: TRBD2
J: TRBJ2-2
V: TRBV5-4
size: -
DNA: TGTGCCAGCAGCACCCCGGGTAGCGGGTACACCGGGGAGCTGTTTTTT
CDR3: CASSTPGSGYTGELFF

D: -
J: TRBJ1-5
V: TRBV21-1
size: -
DNA: TGTGCCAGCAGCCCACACAGGGGGGTCAATCAGCCCCAGCATTTT
CDR3: CASSPHRGVNQPQHF

D: -
J: TRBJ2-1
V: TRBV6-4
size: once
DNA: TGTGCCAGCAGTGACTCGAGTGAGCAGCGGGAGCAGTTCTTC
CDR3: CASSDSSEQREQFF

D: TRBD1
J: TRBJ1-1
V: TRBV6-1
size: -
DNA: TGTGCCAGCACCCGACAGGGTGAGGGCACTGAAGCTTTCTTT
CDR3: CASTRQGEGTEAFF

D: TRBD2
J: TRBJ2-7
V: TRBV11-2
size: -
DNA: TGTGCCAGCAGTTGGGAGGGAAGCTCCTACGAGCAGTACTTC
CDR3: CASSWEGSSYEQYF

D: -
J: TRBJ2-3
V: TRBV4-1
size: -
DNA: TGCGCCACCTCCCGGGGGGCCCGCGGGGATACGCAGTATTTT
CDR3: CATSRGARGDTQYF

D: TRBD2
J: TRBJ2-7
V: TRBV11-2
size: -
DNA: TGTGCCAGCAGCTTAGTGGCTAGCGGGGTATCATACGAGCAGTACTTC
CDR3: CASSLVASGVSYEQYF

D: -
J: TRBJ1-1
V: TRBV11-2
size: few
DNA: TGTGCCAGCAGCCGTAAACAGGAGATGAACACTGAAGCTTTCTTT
CDR3: CASSRKQEMNTEAFF

D: TRBD2
J: TRBJ2-1
V: TRBV6-4
size: few
DNA: TGTGCCAGCAGTGGGGGACTAGCGGGAGATGAGCAGTTCTTC
CDR3: CASSGGLAGDEQFF

D: -
J: TRBJ2-2
V: TRBV30
size: medium-sized
DNA: TGTGCCTGGAGTCGCGTCAGATCAAGCGTCGGCACCGGGGAGCTGTTTTTT
CDR3: CAWSRVRSSVGTGELFF

D: -
J: TRBJ2-2
V: TRBV5-1
size: -
DNA: TGCGCCAGCAACGCGATTGACACCGGGGAGCTGTTTTTT
CDR3: CASNAIDTGELFF

D: -
J: TRBJ2-7
V: TRBV18
size: once
DNA: TGTGCCAGCTCACCACCGTATCCGTCACTTTATAGCTCCTACGAGCAGTACTTC
CDR3: CASSPPYPSLYSSYEQYF

D: TRBD1
J: TRBJ1-6
V: TRBV6-5
size: -
DNA: TGTGCCAGCAGGTTAACAGGGGGCCATAATTCACCCCTCCACTTT
CDR3: CASRLTGGHNSPLHF

D: TRBD1
J: TRBJ1-1
V: TRBV18
size: -
DNA: TGTGCCAGCTCGCCTGACAGGGGGGTCGGTTTCACTGAAGCTTTCTTT
CDR3: CASSPDRGVGFTEAFF

D: TRBD2
J: TRBJ2-3
V: TRBV7-2
size: -
DNA: TGTGCCAGCAGCTTTCCGATTCGACTAGCGGGCCCTTGGGATACGCAGTATTTT
CDR3: CASSFPIRLAGPWDTQYF

D: -
J: TRBJ1-1
V: TRBV27
size: -
DNA: TGTGCCAGCAGTTTATACTCAGGGTTAATGAACACTGAAGCTTTCTTT
CDR3: CASSLYSGLMNTEAFF

D: -
J: TRBJ2-7
V: TRBV7-9
size: -
DNA: TGTGCCAGCAGCTTAGCTCTGCGCGAGCAGTACTTC
CDR3: CASSLALREQYF

D: -
J: TRBJ1-2
V: TRBV7-9
size: -
DNA: TGTGCCAGCAGCTTAGGAGCAAGAGAGGGAATTTATGGCTACACCTTC
CDR3: CASSLGAREGIYGYTF

D: -
J: TRBJ1-5
V: TRBV19
size: -
DNA: TGTGCCAGTAGACCCCAGGGTTACGGTCAGCCCCAGCATTTT
CDR3: CASRPQGYGQPQHF

D: TRBD1
J: TRBJ1-5
V: TRBV27
size: -
DNA: TGTGCCAACGACCGGGACAGAAAAAAATATAGCAATCAGCCCCAGCATTTT
CDR3: CANDRDRKKYSNQPQHF

D: TRBD2
J: TRBJ2-2
V: TRBV6-4
size: -
DNA: TGTGCCAGCAGACTAGCGGGAGACACCGGGGAGCTGTTTTTT
CDR3: CASRLAGDTGELFF